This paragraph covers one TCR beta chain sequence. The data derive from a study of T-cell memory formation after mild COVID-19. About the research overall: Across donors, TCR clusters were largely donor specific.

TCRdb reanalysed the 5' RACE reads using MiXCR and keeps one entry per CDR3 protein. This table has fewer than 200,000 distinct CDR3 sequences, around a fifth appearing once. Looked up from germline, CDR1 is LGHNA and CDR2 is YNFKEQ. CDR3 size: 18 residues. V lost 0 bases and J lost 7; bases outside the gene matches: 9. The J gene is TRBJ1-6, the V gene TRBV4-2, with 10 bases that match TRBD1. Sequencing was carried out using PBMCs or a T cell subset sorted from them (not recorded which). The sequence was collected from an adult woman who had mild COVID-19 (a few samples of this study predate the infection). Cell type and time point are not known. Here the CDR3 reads CASSQESGQGFFNSPLHF. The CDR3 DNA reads TGTGCCAGCAGCCAAGAGTCGGGACAGGGGTTCTTCAATTCACCCCTCCACTTT.